This TCR beta chain was recorded in a study of tumor and adjacent non-tumor tissue in lung cancer (dated by TCRdb to the late 2010s). Describing the broader study: By cancer type, the cohort comprised 12 adenocarcinoma patients, a couple of squamous cell carcinoma patients and 1 small cell lung cancer patient. The roughly 15 patients were aged roughly 30 to 85 years, included around ten men and 5 women, and had TNM stage I to III disease. In total, sequencing yielded some 130 million productive TCRbeta reads, which works out to an average of approximately 4 million reads per sample. Bulk TCRbeta repertoires were compared between lung tumor tissue and matched distant non-tumor lung tissue obtained from under 18 lung cancer patients. For each patient, one tumor sample and one normal lung sample were taken, giving thirty paired specimens that underwent TCRbeta CDR3 sequencing. Broad study findings and their caveats: Because peripheral blood was not sequenced, blood TCRbeta repertoires in the lung cancer patients of the study were not examined. The top 100 clones made up a significantly larger cumulative share of the repertoire in normal lung than in tumor tissue. With only roughly 14 patients in the cohort, the authors noted that larger samples and more detailed clinical data are needed. The methods do not name the sequencing platform or mention unique molecular identifiers. Tumor tissue showed significantly higher TCR diversity (inverse Simpson) than normal lung tissue, at 431.37 vs 166.20 (P = 0.0075, Mann-Whitney U test). Younger patients had significantly higher TCR diversity, and higher tumor TCR diversity was associated with shorter overall and disease-free survival.

This clonotype was counted ten times or more. This receptor's antigen is unknown. Per-base quality was not reported, and no clone a single base away is much larger than it. RNA was isolated from bulk, unsorted tissue, and RNA quality was assessed with a NanoDrop ND-1000 and an Agilent 2100. Donors were newly diagnosed lung cancer patients admitted for thoracic surgery in China between August and November 2014, without prior chemotherapy. Anyone who had undergone radiotherapy or chemotherapy before, or who had another cancer at the same time, was left out of the study. Pieces of surgical tissue measuring about 1-2 cm3 were kept in RNAlater solution and stored at -80 degrees C until use. The CDR3 has 14 amino acids, counting the end cysteine and phenylalanine. The CDR3 DNA has 42 bases and is translated from base 1. Sequences MNHNY (CDR1) and SVGAGI (CDR2) are obtained from the germline V gene (reference sequence). V is cut by 10 bases and J by 5 bases, and the space between the germline ends is 20 bases.

Libraries came from multiplex PCR. TCRdb shows the sequencer as Illumina HiSeq 2500. TCRbeta libraries were constructed through three rounds of nested PCR with primers (Table S4) according to protocols modified from ARM-PCR. Before sequencing, PCR products in the 200-500 bp range were cut out of the gel and cleaned up using the QIAquick gel extraction kit. The source study handled its data this way. Trimmomatic was used to clean the reads, FLASH was used to merge the reads into complete CDR3 sequences, and MiTCR was used to assign the reads to V(D)J germline segments. VDJtools was used to compute clonal diversity as the inverse Simpson's index. In-frame sequences lacking a premature stop codon were counted as productive reads. TCRdb trimmed the raw reads at Q25, called clones with MiXCR and kept productive beta chains. Duplicate CDR3 protein sequences are folded into a single record with the most common DNA and genes. None of the V and J calls come from the authors' own analysis; TCRdb made them. The sample records under 250,000 distinct CDR3 sequences, over 55% of which are singletons. Around 25% of the sample is in the top ten clones.

The rearrangement combines TRBV6-6 with TRBJ1-2; TRBD1 is a possible D gene, resting on 5 matching bases. This TCR was recovered from a man aged 60 to 75 with non-small cell lung cancer. The sample was lung tumor tissue. DNA sequence: TGTGCCACCGGGGGGGTATCAGGGAGTTATGGCTACACCTTC. Translated, it reads CATGGVSGSYGYTF.